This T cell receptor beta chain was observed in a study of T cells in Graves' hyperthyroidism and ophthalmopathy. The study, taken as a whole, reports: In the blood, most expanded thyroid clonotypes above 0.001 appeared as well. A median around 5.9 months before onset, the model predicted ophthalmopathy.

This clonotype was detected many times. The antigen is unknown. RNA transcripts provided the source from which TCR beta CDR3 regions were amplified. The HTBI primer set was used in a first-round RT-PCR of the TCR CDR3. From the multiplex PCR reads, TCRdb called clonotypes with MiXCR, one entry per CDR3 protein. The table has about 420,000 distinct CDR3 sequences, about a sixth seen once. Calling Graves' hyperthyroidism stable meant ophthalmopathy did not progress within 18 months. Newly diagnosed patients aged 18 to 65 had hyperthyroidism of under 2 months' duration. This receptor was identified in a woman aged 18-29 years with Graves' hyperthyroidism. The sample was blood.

This CDR3 reads CASSLETHLVQETQYF. The CDR3 DNA sequence: TGTGCCAGCAGCTTAGAGACACACCTCGTTCAAGAGACCCAGTACTTC. The chain couples TRBV11-2 to TRBJ2-5; the D is unclear. CDR1 is SGHAT and CDR2 is FQNNGV in the germline V gene. This CDR3 region has 16 residues. Between the trimmed V and J ends, which lost 0 bases and 2 bases, there was a span of 13 bases.